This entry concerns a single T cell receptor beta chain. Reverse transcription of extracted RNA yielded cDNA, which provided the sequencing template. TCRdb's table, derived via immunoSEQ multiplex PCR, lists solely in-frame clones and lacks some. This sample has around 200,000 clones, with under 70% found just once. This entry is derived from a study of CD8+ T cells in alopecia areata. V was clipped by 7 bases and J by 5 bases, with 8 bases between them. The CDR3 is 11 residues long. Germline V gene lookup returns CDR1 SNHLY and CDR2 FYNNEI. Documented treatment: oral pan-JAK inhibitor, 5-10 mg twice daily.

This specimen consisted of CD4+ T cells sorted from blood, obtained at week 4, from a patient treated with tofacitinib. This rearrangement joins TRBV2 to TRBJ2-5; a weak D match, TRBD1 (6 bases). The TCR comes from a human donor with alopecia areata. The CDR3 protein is CASIQGETQYF. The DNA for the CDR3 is TGTGCCAGCATTCAGGGGGAGACCCAGTACTTC.